Listed below are T cell receptor beta chains from one sample, sequenced in a study of response to subunit inactivated influenza vaccine. TCRdb processed the RT-PCR reads anew with MiXCR; each CDR3 protein has one entry. The sample carries 500,000 to 550,000 distinct CDR3 sequences, around 25% recorded once. The same sample was also used in a study of T cells expressing NK-cell markers.

The input for sequencing was CD4+ T cells sorted from PBMCs, taken about 11 days after vaccination. The receptors come from a man over 45 who received an inactivated influenza vaccine. CDR3s include the opening cysteine and the closing phenylalanine or tryptophan. The D gene is left open where the match is weak. Only part of the rows carry a size: once, few, many, or a class if the clone is expanded.

v_gene	d_gene	abundance	j_gene	CDR3nt	CDR3aa
TRBV3-1	-	few	TRBJ1-1	TGTGCCAGCAGCCCCTTCTCCGGCAGCCCTGAAGCTTTCTTT	CASSPFSGSPEAFF
TRBV5-5	-	-	TRBJ2-1	TGTGCCAGCAGCTTGGCCGTTGAGCAGTTCTTC	CASSLAVEQFF
TRBV6-2/TRBV6-3	-	-	TRBJ2-7	TGTGCCAGCAGCCGTACAGGGTTCTACGAGCAGTACTTC	CASSRTGFYEQYF
TRBV30	TRBD1	few	TRBJ2-5	TGTGCCTGGAGTGTACGGCCAGGGGGCTGGGAGACCCAGTACTTC	CAWSVRPGGWETQYF
TRBV20-1	-	few	TRBJ2-3	TGCAGTGCTAGCGGCACCCGGTCCCCAGATACGCAGTATTTT	CSASGTRSPDTQYF
TRBV10-3	-	many	TRBJ2-3	TGTGCCATCAGTGGGTATAGCACAGATACGCAGTATTTT	CAISGYSTDTQYF
TRBV30	-	-	TRBJ1-1	TGTGCCTGGAGTGTAAAGGGGTTGGGGCAGGCGGGCGCTTTCTTT	CAWSVKGLGQAGAFF
TRBV29-1	-	-	TRBJ2-7	TGCAGCGTTAGCCGAGCGGCGACCTCCTACGAGCAGTACTTC	CSVSRAATSYEQYF
TRBV4-1	TRBD1	-	TRBJ2-7	TGCGCCAGCAGCCACCCAGGTGGGACAGGGTCCTACGAGCAGTACTTC	CASSHPGGTGSYEQYF
TRBV11-2	-	-	TRBJ2-1	TGTGCCAGCAGCTTAGAAGTATTAGGGATGAGTGAGCAGTTCTTC	CASSLEVLGMSEQFF
TRBV5-5	TRBD1	-	TRBJ2-1	TGTGCCAGCTACAGGGGCGATAGCTCCTACAATGAGCAGTTCTTC	CASYRGDSSYNEQFF
TRBV5-1	-	few	TRBJ1-4	TGCGCCAGCAGCCCTAATCCAGGGACTAATGAAAAACTGTTTTTT	CASSPNPGTNEKLFF
TRBV12-3/TRBV12-4	TRBD2	-	TRBJ2-7	TGTGCCAGCAGTGTAGCGGGAGAGGGATACGAGCAGTACTTC	CASSVAGEGYEQYF
TRBV5-1	TRBD2	-	TRBJ2-1	TGCGCCAGCAGCTTGGAGGCAGCGGGGGGGTACAATGAGCAGTTCTTC	CASSLEAAGGYNEQFF
TRBV7-8	TRBD2	-	TRBJ2-3	TGTGCCAGCAGCTTAGTGTCGCGGGGGGGCTTAGATACGCAGTATTTT	CASSLVSRGGLDTQYF
TRBV12-3/TRBV12-4	-	many	TRBJ1-2	TGTGCCAGCAGTAGAACAGGGCGGGGCTACACCTTC	CASSRTGRGYTF
TRBV4-2	-	-	TRBJ1-5	TGTGCCAGCAGCGAGGACACCCTGAGGGGCAATCAGCCCCAGCATTTT	CASSEDTLRGNQPQHF
TRBV20-1	-	-	TRBJ2-3	TGCAGTGCTAGAGTGCCCGCTAGCACAGATACGCAGTATTTT	CSARVPASTDTQYF
TRBV9	TRBD2	few	TRBJ2-3	TGTGCCAGCAGCGTTCAGGTTGCTAGCGGGCCCACAGATACGCAGTATTTT	CASSVQVASGPTDTQYF
TRBV28	-	many	TRBJ2-3	TGTGCCAGCAGTTTATTCACAGATACGCAGTATTTT	CASSLFTDTQYF
TRBV7-9	-	-	TRBJ1-2	TGTGCCAGCAGCTTCGAACAGGTGGCGTATGCAGGCTACACCTTC	CASSFEQVAYAGYTF
TRBV29-1	TRBD1	-	TRBJ2-7	TGCAGCGTTGAGGGACAGGGGTACCACGAGCAGTACTTC	CSVEGQGYHEQYF
TRBV5-1	TRBD1	few	TRBJ2-7	TGCGCCAGCAGCGCGGACAGGGGACCCTCCGAGCAGTACTTC	CASSADRGPSEQYF
TRBV20-1	-	few	TRBJ2-6	TGCAGTGCTAGAGAAAGGTCTGGGGCCAACGTCCTGACTTTC	CSARERSGANVLTF
TRBV11-1	-	-	TRBJ2-1	TGTGCCAGCAGCCCGAAGGAGTACAATGAGCAGTTCTTC	CASSPKEYNEQFF
TRBV7-2	TRBD1	-	TRBJ2-7	TGTGCCAGCAGCTTAGGACAGGGGAATCGCGCCTACGAGCAGTACTTC	CASSLGQGNRAYEQYF
TRBV6-2/TRBV6-3	TRBD1	-	TRBJ2-6	TGTGCCAGCAGGCGACAGGGGGCTGGGGCCAACGTCCTGACTTTC	CASRRQGAGANVLTF
TRBV27	-	few	TRBJ1-6	TGTGCCAGCAGTCCCGCCGAGAGATGGTTTTCACCCCTCCACTTT	CASSPAERWFSPLHF
TRBV12-3/TRBV12-4	TRBD2	-	TRBJ2-1	TGTGCCAGCAGTTCTCGGGAGACTAGCGGGGCAAAGCAGTTCTTC	CASSSRETSGAKQFF
TRBV29-1	TRBD2	few	TRBJ2-3	TGCAGCGTTGACGGCGGGAGAACAGATACGCAGTATTTT	CSVDGGRTDTQYF
TRBV9	-	few	TRBJ1-2	TGTGCCAGCAGCGTAGGGACATTGGGTAACTATGGCTACACCTTC	CASSVGTLGNYGYTF
TRBV5-1	TRBD2	-	TRBJ2-3	TGCGCCAGCAGCATGGGACTAAATCCCGATACGCAGTATTTT	CASSMGLNPDTQYF
TRBV7-2	TRBD2	-	TRBJ2-5	TGTGCCAGCAGCTTGAGGGCTACTAGCGGAACGTACCAAGAGACCCAGTACTTC	CASSLRATSGTYQETQYF
TRBV4-1	TRBD2	many	TRBJ2-5	TGCGCCAGCAGCCAAATTGCTAGCGGGGAACAAGAGACCCAGTACTTC	CASSQIASGEQETQYF
TRBV20-1	TRBD1	few	TRBJ2-7	TGCAGTGCCAAGACAGGGCCCACCTACGAGCAGTACTTC	CSAKTGPTYEQYF
TRBV29-1	-	-	TRBJ2-5	TGCAGCGCTTTACGGATAAAAGAGACCCAGTACTTC	CSALRIKETQYF
TRBV28	-	-	TRBJ1-5	TGTGCCAGTGGTAATCAGCCCCAGCATTTT	CASGNQPQHF
TRBV7-2	-	-	TRBJ2-6	TGTGCCAGCAGCTTGCTGGGAGGCACTGGGGCCAACGTCCTGACTTTC	CASSLLGGTGANVLTF
TRBV5-1	-	many	TRBJ2-7	TGCGCCAGCAGCTTGAACAGTGCTCAGACCTACGAGCAGTACTTC	CASSLNSAQTYEQYF
TRBV23-1	TRBD1	-	TRBJ2-2	TGCGCCAGCAGTCAACGCGACAGGGCGAACACCGGGGAGCTGTTTTTT	CASSQRDRANTGELFF